The rows below give T cell receptor beta chains drawn from one sample of a study of human CD8 memory T cell subsets. TCRdb reprocessed the 5' RACE reads, keeping one entry per CDR3 protein, no DNA. Its listing shows about 9,200 distinct CDR3 sequences. Sequencing input: CD8+ T cells from PBMCs. The receptors originated from a human donor in good health. CDR3s include the opening cysteine and the closing phenylalanine or tryptophan. Not all rows give a size; the values are once, few, many and, for expanded clones, a class.

j_call clone_size v_call cdr3_aa
TRBJ2-1 . TRBV20-1 CSAPEAGPYNEQFF
TRBJ2-7 . TRBV29-1 CSVESGQRTPYEQYF
TRBJ1-2 medium-sized TRBV29-1 CSVENLDRGIGYTF
TRBJ2-7 . TRBV28 CASETSGRPEQYF
TRBJ1-5 . TRBV21-1 CASSLRIGSKGVHNQPQHF
TRBJ2-1 . TRBV13 CASSPGGGEWFF
TRBJ2-5 . TRBV11-2 CASSLGDYRQETQYF
TRBJ2-2 medium-sized TRBV10-2 CASNSPGTSNTGELFF
TRBJ2-7 medium-sized TRBV4-2 CASSQQLAEAYEQYF
TRBJ1-5 . TRBV6-5 CASSPNSNQPQHF
TRBJ1-2 . TRBV5-6 CASSLGTGPTHYGYTF
TRBJ2-1 . TRBV25-1 CASSALAEGEQFF
TRBJ2-1 . TRBV29-1 CSVEPTGTGVGYEQFF
TRBJ2-2 . TRBV20-1 CSANYRVNTGELFF
TRBJ1-5 . TRBV7-9 CASSTVGQGNQPQHF
TRBJ2-1 . TRBV20-1 CSARDESGSSYNEQFF
TRBJ2-1 . TRBV19 CASSLGLNNEQFF
TRBJ1-2 . TRBV12-3/TRBV12-4 CASSGGDRTRYGYTF
TRBJ2-7 . TRBV20-1 CSANPQQGFSYEQYF
TRBJ2-5 . TRBV7-9 CASSASGSFQETQYF
TRBJ1-5 . TRBV6-6 CASVPGTSNQPQHF
TRBJ1-1 medium-sized TRBV5-5 CASSLRLANTEAFF
TRBJ2-5 . TRBV27 CASSATGTSGKTQYF
TRBJ1-1 . TRBV28 CASKLLVTGTEAFF
TRBJ2-3 . TRBV28 CASRRGISTDTQYF
TRBJ2-7 medium-sized TRBV5-1 CASSPGGSGGSYEQYF
TRBJ1-1 . TRBV7-2 CASSLAGGNTEAFF
TRBJ1-3 medium-sized TRBV28 CASSLDSNSGNTIYF
TRBJ1-1 large TRBV28 CASSYYRVGTEAFF
TRBJ1-2 . TRBV6-2/TRBV6-3 CASSYFHSDYADGYTF
TRBJ2-3 . TRBV5-5 CASSLASASGGAIDTQYF
TRBJ2-1 . TRBV4-3 CASSQEPADTWNNEQFF
TRBJ2-1 . TRBV20-1 CSARAGRDPSGNEQFF
TRBJ2-5 . TRBV6-6 CASSPLGLAMVETQYF
TRBJ2-2 . TRBV7-7 CASSPGTENTGELFF
TRBJ1-5 . TRBV7-9 CASNTLNQPQHF
TRBJ1-6 . TRBV20-1 CSAEQQENNSPLHF
TRBJ1-6 medium-sized TRBV4-2 CASSQDEGARSPLHF
TRBJ1-2 . TRBV29-1 CSVELPPVGTYGYTF
TRBJ1-5 . TRBV27 CASSSDYRGHQPQHF